The entry below gives a single T cell receptor (beta chain) sequence along with its context. What it binds is unknown. Clones were sequenced by immunoSEQ multiplex PCR, and TCRdb holds only the in-frame ones, with some missing. The profile shows roughly 86,000 clones, roughly 80% of them singletons. Noted time point: blood 4 weeks post-SBRT, at nephrectomy. Treatment described: 15 Gy SBRT to primary tumor, nephrectomy 4 weeks later. CDR3 length equals 15 residues. These data come from a study of radiation and T cells in renal cell carcinoma. Study-wide results and caveats: Without pretreatment biopsies, baseline tumor clonotype presence was undetermined. In blood, top tumor clones expanded by 2 weeks, shrinking by 4.

This specimen consisted of blood, obtained from a patient whose treatment included radiotherapy and nephrectomy. This chain connects TRBV23-1 to TRBJ2-7; the D is unclear. TRBV23-1 is marked as an open reading frame, function uncertain. The TCR originated in a man in his forties or fifties with renal cell carcinoma. The CDR3 DNA follows: TGCCCTCCAGCAAGGTGTGAGAGTGAGTGGTACGAGCAGTACTTC. It is translated as CPPARCESEWYEQYF.